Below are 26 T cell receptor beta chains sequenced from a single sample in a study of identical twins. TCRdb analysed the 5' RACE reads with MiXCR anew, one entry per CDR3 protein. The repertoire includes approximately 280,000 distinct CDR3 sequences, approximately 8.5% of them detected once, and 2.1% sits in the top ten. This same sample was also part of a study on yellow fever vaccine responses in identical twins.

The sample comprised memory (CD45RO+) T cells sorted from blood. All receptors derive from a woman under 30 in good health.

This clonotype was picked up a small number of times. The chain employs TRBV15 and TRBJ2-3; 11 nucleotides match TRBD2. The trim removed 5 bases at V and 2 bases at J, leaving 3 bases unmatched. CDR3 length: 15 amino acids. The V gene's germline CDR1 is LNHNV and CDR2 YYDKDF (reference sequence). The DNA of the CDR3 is TGTGCCACCAGCGGGGGACTAGCGGCCACAGATACGCAGTATTTT. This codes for CATSGGLAATDTQYF.

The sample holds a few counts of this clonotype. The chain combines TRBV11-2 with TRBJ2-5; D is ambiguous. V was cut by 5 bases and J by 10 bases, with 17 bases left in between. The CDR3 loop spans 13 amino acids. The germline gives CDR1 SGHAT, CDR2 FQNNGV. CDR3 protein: CASSPRRLEDQYF. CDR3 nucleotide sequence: TGTGCCAGCAGCCCCCGACGGCTAGAGGACCAGTACTTC.

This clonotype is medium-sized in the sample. The DNA for the CDR3 is TGTGCCAGCAGTTTAGCAGATACGCAGTATTTT. Translating gives CASSLADTQYF. This chain connects TRBV27 to TRBJ2-3; no definite D call. The CDR3 is 11 amino acids. Germline CDR1 and CDR2: MNHEY and SMNVEV (reference sequence). The V and J ends lost 2 bases and 4 bases respectively, with 1 base between them.

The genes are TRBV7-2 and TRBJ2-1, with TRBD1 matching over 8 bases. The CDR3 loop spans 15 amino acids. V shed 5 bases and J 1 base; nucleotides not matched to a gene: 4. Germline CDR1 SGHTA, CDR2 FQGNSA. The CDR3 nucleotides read TGTGCCAGCAGCGTCCGGGACAGGTCCTACAATGAGCAGTTCTTC. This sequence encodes CASSVRDRSYNEQFF.

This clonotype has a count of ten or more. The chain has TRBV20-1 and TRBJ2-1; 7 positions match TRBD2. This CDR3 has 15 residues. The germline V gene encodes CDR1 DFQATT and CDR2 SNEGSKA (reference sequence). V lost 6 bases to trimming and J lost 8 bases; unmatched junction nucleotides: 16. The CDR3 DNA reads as TGCAGTGCAGAGAAGGCGACGGGAGGCAGCGATGAGCAGTTCTTC. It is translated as CSAEKATGGSDEQFF.

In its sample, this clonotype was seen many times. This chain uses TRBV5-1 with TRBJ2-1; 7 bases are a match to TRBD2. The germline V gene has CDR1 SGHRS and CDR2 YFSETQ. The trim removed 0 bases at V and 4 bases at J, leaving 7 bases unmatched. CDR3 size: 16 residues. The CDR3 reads CASSLEVGRFYNEQFF. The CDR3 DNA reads TGCGCCAGCAGCTTGGAGGTCGGGAGGTTTTACAATGAGCAGTTCTTC.

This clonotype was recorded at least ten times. Here the CDR3 reads CASSLGSGRHETQYF. The CDR3 DNA is TGTGCCAGCAGCTTAGGTAGCGGGAGGCATGAGACCCAGTACTTC. The chain has TRBV7-2 and TRBJ2-5; TRBD2 agrees at 10 bases. V lost 1 base and J lost 5; bases outside the gene matches: 4. The germline gives CDR1 SGHTA, CDR2 FQGNSA. The CDR3 has 15 amino acids. Looking up the rest from reference TRBV7-2 and TRBJ2-5 gives the full variable domain: GAGVSQSPSNKVTEKGKDVELRCDPISGHTALYWYRQSLGQGLEFLIYFQGNSAPDKSGLPSDRFSAERTGGSVSTLTIQRTQQEDSAVYLCASSLGSGRHETQYFGPGTRLLVL.

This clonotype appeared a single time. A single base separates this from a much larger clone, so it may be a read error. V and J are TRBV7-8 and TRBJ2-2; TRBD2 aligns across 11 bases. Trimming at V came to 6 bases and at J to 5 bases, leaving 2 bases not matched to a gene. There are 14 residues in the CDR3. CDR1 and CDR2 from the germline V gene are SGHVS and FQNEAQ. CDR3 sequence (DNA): TGTGCCAGCAGTAGACTAGCGGGGACCGGGGAGCTGTTTTTT. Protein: CASSRLAGTGELFF.

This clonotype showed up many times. In DNA, the CDR3 is TGTGCCAGCACTCGCCGTGGAGGGCTTGACACTGAAGCTTTCTTT. It is translated as CASTRRGGLDTEAFF. The genes are TRBV7-6 and TRBJ1-1; D remains unclear. Germline loops: CDR1 SGHVS, CDR2 FNYEAQ. Trimming cost V 7 bases and J 3 bases, with 18 bases left between them. The length of the CDR3 is 15 residues.

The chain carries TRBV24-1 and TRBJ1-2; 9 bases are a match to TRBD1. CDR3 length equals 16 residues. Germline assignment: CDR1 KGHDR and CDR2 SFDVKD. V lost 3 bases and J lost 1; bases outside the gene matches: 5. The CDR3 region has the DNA TGTGCCACCAGTGATAACACGGGACAGGGTAACTATGGCTACACCTTC. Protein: CATSDNTGQGNYGYTF.

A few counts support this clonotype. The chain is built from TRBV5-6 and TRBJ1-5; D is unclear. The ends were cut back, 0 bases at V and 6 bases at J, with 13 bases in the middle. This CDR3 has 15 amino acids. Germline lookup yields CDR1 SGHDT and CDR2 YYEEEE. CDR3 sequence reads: CASSLGVEMFQPQHF. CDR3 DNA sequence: TGTGCCAGCAGCTTGGGTGTCGAAATGTTTCAGCCCCAGCATTTT.

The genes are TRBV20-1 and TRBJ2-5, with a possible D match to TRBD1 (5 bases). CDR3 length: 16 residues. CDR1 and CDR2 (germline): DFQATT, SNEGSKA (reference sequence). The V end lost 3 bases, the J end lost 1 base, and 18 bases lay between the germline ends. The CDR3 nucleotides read TGCAGTGCTAGGACCGCGGTCGACAGCCTCCAAGAGACCCAGTACTTC. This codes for CSARTAVDSLQETQYF.

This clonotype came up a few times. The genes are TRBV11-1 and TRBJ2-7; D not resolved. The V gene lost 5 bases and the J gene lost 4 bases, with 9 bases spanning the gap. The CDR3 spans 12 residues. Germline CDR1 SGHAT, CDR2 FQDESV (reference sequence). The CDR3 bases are TGTGCCAGCAGCCAAAACCGGTACGAGCAGTACGTC. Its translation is CASSQNRYEQYV.

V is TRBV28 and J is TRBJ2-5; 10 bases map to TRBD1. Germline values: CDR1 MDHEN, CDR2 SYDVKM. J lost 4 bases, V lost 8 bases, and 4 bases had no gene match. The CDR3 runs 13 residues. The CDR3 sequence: CASRGDRGETQYF. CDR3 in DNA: TGTGCCAGCCGCGGGGACAGGGGAGAGACCCAGTACTTC.

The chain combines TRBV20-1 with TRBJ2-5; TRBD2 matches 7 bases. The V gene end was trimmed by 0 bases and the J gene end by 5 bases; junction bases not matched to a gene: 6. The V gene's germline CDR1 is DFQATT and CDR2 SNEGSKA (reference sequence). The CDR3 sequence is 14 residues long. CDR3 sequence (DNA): TGCAGTGCTAGAGAAGGGGAGGGGATGGAGACCCAGTACTTC. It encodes CSAREGEGMETQYF.

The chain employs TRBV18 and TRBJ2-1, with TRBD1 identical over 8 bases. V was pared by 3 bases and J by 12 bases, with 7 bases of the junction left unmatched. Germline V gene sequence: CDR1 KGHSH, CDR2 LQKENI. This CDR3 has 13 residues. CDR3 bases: TGTGCCAGCTCACCGACAGGGGATGCTGGGCAGTTCTTC. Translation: CASSPTGDAGQFF.

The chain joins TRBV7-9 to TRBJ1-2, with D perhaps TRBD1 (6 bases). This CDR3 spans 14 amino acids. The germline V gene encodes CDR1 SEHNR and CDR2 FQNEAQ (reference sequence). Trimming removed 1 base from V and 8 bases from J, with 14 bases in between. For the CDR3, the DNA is TGTGCCAGCAGCTTAGTCCAGGGGAGGAGGGGCTACACCTTC. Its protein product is CASSLVQGRRGYTF. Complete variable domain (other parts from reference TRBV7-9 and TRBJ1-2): DTGVSQNPRHKITKRGQNVTFRCDPISEHNRLYWYRQTLGQGPEFLTYFQNEAQLEKSRLLSDRFSAERPKGSFSTLEIQRTEQGDSAMYLCASSLVQGRRGYTFGSGTRLTVV.

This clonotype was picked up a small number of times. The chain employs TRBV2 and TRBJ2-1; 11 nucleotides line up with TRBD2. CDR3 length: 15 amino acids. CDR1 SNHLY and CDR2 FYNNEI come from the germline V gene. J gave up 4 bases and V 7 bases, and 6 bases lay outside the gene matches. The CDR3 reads CASTEGLAVYNEQFF. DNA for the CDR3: TGTGCCAGCACCGAGGGACTAGCGGTTTACAATGAGCAGTTCTTC.

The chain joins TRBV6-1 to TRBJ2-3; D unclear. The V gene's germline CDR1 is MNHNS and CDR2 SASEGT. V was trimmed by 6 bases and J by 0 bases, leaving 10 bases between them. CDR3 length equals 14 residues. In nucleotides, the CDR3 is TGTGCCAGCAGAAGGTATACTAGCACAGATACGCAGTATTTT. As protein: CASRRYTSTDTQYF.

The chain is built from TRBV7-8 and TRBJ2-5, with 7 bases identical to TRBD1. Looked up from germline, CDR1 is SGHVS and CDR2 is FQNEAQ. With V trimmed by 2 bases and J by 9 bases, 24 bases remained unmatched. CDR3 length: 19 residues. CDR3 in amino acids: CASSLLPHRGQAKMAAQYF. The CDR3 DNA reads TGTGCCAGCAGCTTACTGCCACACCGAGGACAGGCGAAAATGGCGGCCCAGTACTTC.

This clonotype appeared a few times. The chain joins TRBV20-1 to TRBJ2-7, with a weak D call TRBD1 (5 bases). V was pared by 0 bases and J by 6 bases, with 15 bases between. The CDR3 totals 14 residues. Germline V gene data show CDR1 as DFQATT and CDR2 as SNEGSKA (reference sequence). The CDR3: CSARDGKGRGEQYF. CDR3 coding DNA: TGCAGTGCTAGAGATGGTAAGGGGCGCGGCGAGCAGTACTTC.

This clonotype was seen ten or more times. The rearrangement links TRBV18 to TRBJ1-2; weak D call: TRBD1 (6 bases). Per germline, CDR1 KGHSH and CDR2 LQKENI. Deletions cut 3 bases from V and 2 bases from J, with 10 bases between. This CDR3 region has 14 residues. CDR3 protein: CASSPYGQNYGYTF. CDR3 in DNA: TGTGCCAGCTCACCCTACGGACAGAACTATGGCTACACCTTC.

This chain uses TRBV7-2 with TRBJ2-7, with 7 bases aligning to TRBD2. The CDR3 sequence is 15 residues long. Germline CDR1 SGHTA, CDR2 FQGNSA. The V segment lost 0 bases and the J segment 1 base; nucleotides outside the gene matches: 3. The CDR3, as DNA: TGTGCCAGCAGCTTAGCAAACGGGGGGTCCTACGAGCAGTACGTC. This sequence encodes CASSLANGGSYEQYV.

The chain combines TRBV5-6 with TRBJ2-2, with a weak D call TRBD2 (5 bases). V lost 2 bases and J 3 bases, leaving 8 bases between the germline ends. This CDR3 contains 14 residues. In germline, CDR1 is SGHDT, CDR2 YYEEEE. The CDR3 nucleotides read TGTGCCAGCAGCTTCTTGGGAGACACCGGGGAGCTGTTTTTT. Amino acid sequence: CASSFLGDTGELFF.

Here the CDR3 DNA reads TGTGCCAGCAGCCAAGAAGGAGCAAGCGGGTACAATGAGCAGTTCTTC. This codes for CASSQEGASGYNEQFF. The chain is built from TRBV4-2 and TRBJ2-1; perhaps TRBD2 as D (6 bases). The CDR3 contains 16 residues. Trimming took 0 bases from V and 4 from J, leaving 13 bases between them. The V gene's germline CDR1 is LGHNA and CDR2 YNFKEQ.

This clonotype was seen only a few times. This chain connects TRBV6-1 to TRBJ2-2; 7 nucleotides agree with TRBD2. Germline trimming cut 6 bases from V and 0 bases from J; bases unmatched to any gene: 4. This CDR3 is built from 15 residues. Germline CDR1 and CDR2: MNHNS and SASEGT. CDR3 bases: TGTGCCAGCAGGCTAGCGGAGCCGAACACCGGGGAGCTGTTTTTT. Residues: CASRLAEPNTGELFF.